This T cell receptor (beta chain) comes out of a study of T cell responses to AZD1222 COVID-19 vaccine. About this clone itself: No antigen is known for it.

Overall study results and limits: Among vaccine-associated CD4 TCRs, coverage spanned spike, with dominance at 160-218 and 743-854. No day 14 peak samples; only post-peak repertoires were characterized. Donors, mostly white British, included more females; clonal diversity was possibly underestimated. Reports say nearly half of spike-specific TCRs go after unmutated variant regions.

Per germline, CDR1 MNHEY and CDR2 SVGAGI. The V end was cut by 6 bases, the J end by 4 bases, with 10 bases between. The CDR3 spans 13 residues. The protocol was immunoSEQ multiplex PCR, while the TCRdb copy is restricted to in-frame clones and leaves out a portion. The data hold 110,000 or so clones, with roughly 85% observed a single time. This clonotype originated in an adult in good health. The material was peripheral blood, obtained on day 0 of AZD1222 vaccination. The chain uses TRBV6-5 and TRBJ1-3, with a tentative D call TRBD1 (5 bases). CDR3 region: CASRQGLGNTIYF. In nucleotides, the CDR3 is TGTGCCAGCAGGCAGGGATTGGGAAACACCATATATTTT.